The source of this T cell receptor beta chain is a study of post-analysis software for immune sequencing data. Turning to this clonotype: Its antigen is unknown.

The TCR beta cDNA libraries contained unique molecular identifiers. TCRdb reprocessed the PCR reads via MiXCR and lists one record per CDR3 protein. The data contain more than 450,000 distinct CDR3 sequences, 44% of them singletons. The CDR3 length is 14 residues. Unmatched junction bases numbered 5, after V lost 3 bases and J lost 3 bases. Whole-study findings and limits: Five or six TRBV segments, including TRBV5-6, TRBV5-1 and TRBV20-1, were more frequent in patients than controls. Under F measure analysis, samples from one preparation batch co-clustered strongly.

The clonotype originates from a girl aged 5 to 17 with multiple sclerosis. Sequencing was done on a sample of blood. V gene TRBV12-3 or TRBV12-4 combines with J gene TRBJ2-7; 7 bases line up with TRBD2. CDR3 sequence (DNA): TGTGCCAGCAGTTTTAGGGCGGGAGACTACGAGCAGTACTTC. Protein product: CASSFRAGDYEQYF.